The 28 T cell receptor beta chains below were found in one sample sequenced in a study of cytomegalovirus exposure and HLA in healthy donors. With 60 Vbeta and 13 Jbeta primers, the PCR was carried out. Assay: immunoSEQ multiplex PCR; the TCRdb copy retains only in-frame clones and omits some. The sample lists over 150,000 clones, about four fifths occurring once. The sequenced material came from PBMCs. These receptors were taken from a man in his forties or fifties in good health and CMV-seropositive.

The chain carries TRBV27 and TRBJ2-1, with 7 bases matching TRBD2. The CDR3 has 15 amino acids. The trim removed 5 bases at V and 5 bases at J, leaving 9 bases unmatched. Germline V lookup: CDR1 MNHEY, CDR2 SMNVEV (reference sequence). The CDR3 DNA sequence: TGTGCCAGCAGTCTTTCCGGGACTACCCACAATGAGCAGTTCTTC. Translating it yields CASSLSGTTHNEQFF.

The chain couples TRBV2 to TRBJ1-1, with D possibly matching TRBD1 (6 bases). The CDR3 consists of 15 residues. CDR1 and CDR2 (germline): SNHLY, FYNNEI. The ends were cut back, 8 bases at V and 4 bases at J, with 20 bases in the middle. The CDR3 bases are TGTGCCAGCGGGGAGAGTCAGGGGTCGAGCACTGAAGCTTTCTTT. It is translated as CASGESQGSSTEAFF.

The V and J genes are TRBV29-1 and TRBJ2-2; 8 nucleotides agree with TRBD2. Germline values: CDR1 SQVTM, CDR2 ANQGSEA. V gave up 5 bases and J gave up 3 bases; unmatched junction bases: 8. There are 15 residues in the CDR3. The CDR3, as DNA: TGCAGCGTTCAAAAGCGGGAGTGGGACACCGGGGAGCTGTTTTTT. The encoded protein is CSVQKREWDTGELFF.

The rearrangement links TRBV5-1 to TRBJ1-1; D gene unclear. This CDR3 comprises 13 residues. Per the germline V gene, CDR1 is SGHRS and CDR2 is YFSETQ. Trimming left V 3 bases short and J 8 bases short, with 14 bases between. The CDR3 is CASSSGISSEAFF. The CDR3 DNA sequence: TGCGCCAGCAGCTCCGGGATTTCATCCGAAGCTTTCTTT.

The V gene is TRBV19, the J gene TRBJ2-7, with TRBD1 matching over 10 bases. The CDR3 is 14 amino acids. The junction had 4 bases not matched to a gene; V was cut back by 3 bases and J by 5 bases. CDR1 and CDR2 from the germline V gene are LNHDA and SQIVND (reference sequence). CDR3 in amino acids: CASSIGQGVNEQYF. Here the CDR3 DNA reads TGTGCCAGTAGTATCGGACAGGGGGTAAACGAGCAGTACTTC.

The chain joins TRBV6-6 to TRBJ1-2; D unclear. There are 14 residues in the CDR3. The V end was cut by 2 bases, the J end by 0 bases, with 7 bases between. Per the germline V gene, CDR1 is MNHNY and CDR2 is SVGAGI (reference sequence). The CDR3, as DNA: TGTGCCAGCAGTTACGAACAGACTAACTATGGCTACACCTTC. Translation: CASSYEQTNYGYTF.

The V call is TRBV9, the J call TRBJ1-3; D unresolved. The CDR3 consists of 14 residues. Germline lookup yields CDR1 SGDLS and CDR2 YYNGEE. Trimming removed 4 bases at V and 0 bases at J, with 8 bases between. This CDR3 is CASSLLDSGNTIYF. CDR3 nucleotides: TGTGCCAGCAGCTTATTAGACTCTGGAAACACCATATATTTT.

In its sample, this clone was seen a few times. V is TRBV19 and J is TRBJ2-2; 12 bases map to TRBD2. Germline assignment: CDR1 LNHDA and CDR2 SQIVND (reference sequence). V lost 3 bases and J lost 7; bases outside the gene matches: 9. There are 17 residues in the CDR3. The CDR3 sequence: CASSISATSGGVGELFF. The CDR3 DNA is TGTGCCAGTAGTATCTCCGCGACTAGCGGGGGTGTCGGGGAGCTGTTTTTT. Full variable domain (remainder filled in from reference TRBV19 and TRBJ2-2): DGGITQSPKYLFRKEGQNVTLSCEQNLNHDAMYWYRQDPGQGLRLIYYSQIVNDFQKGDIAEGYSVSREKKESFPLTVTSAQKNPTAFYLCASSISATSGGVGELFFGEGSRLTVL.

This chain joins TRBV7-2 and TRBJ2-7; 9 bases agree with TRBD1. The germline CDR1 and CDR2 sequences are SGHTA and FQGNSA. Trimming took 5 bases from V and 1 from J; bases not matched to a gene: 12. The CDR3 runs to 17 residues. The DNA of the CDR3 is TGTGCCAGCAGCCTAACAACAGGGGGCTCTCTATCCTACGAGCAGTACTTC. Translating it yields CASSLTTGGSLSYEQYF.

The V and J genes are TRBV4-3 and TRBJ1-1, with a possible D match to TRBD1 (5 bases). Germline CDR1 LGHNA, CDR2 YSLEER. This CDR3 spans 13 amino acids. Trimming took 0 bases from V and 9 from J, leaving 11 bases between them. CDR3 sequence (DNA): TGCGCCAGCAGCCAAGACCGGTCAGGGAAAGCTTTCTTT. As protein: CASSQDRSGKAFF.

J is TRBJ2-2 and V is TRBV29-1; 9 bases agree with TRBD1. V lost 4 bases to trimming and J lost 4 bases; unmatched junction nucleotides: 16. The CDR3 sequence is 18 residues long. CDR1 and CDR2 from the germline V gene are SQVTM and ANQGSEA. The CDR3 loop is CSVGLSTGGRGSTGELFF. CDR3 in DNA: TGCAGCGTTGGCCTTAGTACAGGGGGCAGAGGAAGCACCGGGGAGCTGTTTTTT.

This chain connects TRBV19 to TRBJ1-5; TRBD1 matches at 7 bases. CDR3 length: 14 residues. V gave up 8 bases and J gave up 6 bases; unmatched junction bases: 10. From germline, CDR1 is LNHDA and CDR2 SQIVND (reference sequence). The CDR3 nucleotides are TGTGCCAGTCTGCAGGGGGTCCTAGGTCAGCCCCAGCATTTT. This encodes CASLQGVLGQPQHF.

V is TRBV28 and J is TRBJ2-2; weak D call: TRBD2 (6 bases). The V and J ends lost 5 bases and 2 bases respectively, with 12 bases between them. This CDR3 contains 15 residues. Per the germline V gene, CDR1 is MDHEN and CDR2 is SYDVKM. The CDR3 coding sequence is TGTGCCAGCAGTGCCTTGGGACTCAACACCGGGGAGCTGTTTTTT. Its protein product is CASSALGLNTGELFF.

The chain links TRBV9 to TRBJ2-7; a possible D gene is TRBD1 (6 bases). This CDR3 is 17 amino acids long. V was clipped by 0 bases and J by 2 bases, with 18 bases between them. The germline V gene has CDR1 SGDLS and CDR2 YYNGEE. The CDR3 protein is CASSVATAVDRTYEQYF. The DNA of the CDR3 is TGTGCCAGCAGCGTAGCGACCGCGGTGGACAGAACCTACGAGCAGTACTTC. Combining the CDR3 with reference TRBV9 and TRBJ2-7 gives the whole variable domain DSGVTQTPKHLITATGQRVTLRCSPRSGDLSVYWYQQSLDQGLQFLIQYYNGEERAKGNILERFSAQQFPDLHSELNLSSLELGDSALYFCASSVATAVDRTYEQYFGPGTRLTVT.

This clone was found a few times. The V gene is TRBV7-9, the J gene TRBJ2-7, with 7 nucleotides matching TRBD1. After removal of 3 bases from V and 4 bases from J, the junction contained 9 bases not matched to a gene. CDR3 length equals 15 residues. The germline V gene has CDR1 SEHNR and CDR2 FQNEAQ (reference sequence). The CDR3 sequence is CASSLTQGELYEQYF. CDR3 coding DNA: TGTGCCAGCAGCTTGACGCAGGGGGAACTGTACGAGCAGTACTTC.

The chain employs TRBV29-1 and TRBJ1-1, with TRBD1 as a possible D gene (5 bases). Germline assignment: CDR1 SQVTM and CDR2 ANQGSEA. With 4 bases removed from V and 6 bases from J, the gap between germline ends came to 15 bases. This CDR3 comprises 13 residues. The chain's CDR3 is CSVVGLQGPEAFF. Written as DNA, the CDR3 is TGCAGCGTTGTGGGGCTCCAAGGGCCTGAAGCTTTCTTT.

This rearrangement joins TRBV11-3 to TRBJ2-1, with 8 bases fitting TRBD1. This CDR3 has 15 residues. V lost 1 base to trimming and J lost 8 bases; unmatched junction nucleotides: 7. Germline V gene data show CDR1 as SGHNT and CDR2 as YENEEA. CDR3 amino acids: CASSLVAGGSDEQFF. The CDR3 region has the DNA TGTGCCAGCAGCTTAGTAGCAGGGGGCTCGGATGAGCAGTTCTTC.

This clone turned up a few times. The chain carries TRBV15 and TRBJ2-5, with D possibly matching TRBD1 (6 bases). This CDR3 spans 14 amino acids. CDR1 and CDR2 from the germline V gene are LNHNV and YYDKDF (reference sequence). V lost 0 bases and J 8 bases, leaving 13 bases between the germline ends. CDR3 protein: CATSRDTTGATQYF. In DNA form, the CDR3 reads TGTGCCACCAGCAGAGACACGACAGGAGCAACCCAGTACTTC.

This chain links TRBV28 with TRBJ2-7; possibly TRBD1 for D (6 bases). CDR1 is MDHEN, CDR2 SYDVKM, per germline. V was clipped by 4 bases and J by 2 bases, with 15 bases between them. CDR3 length: 15 amino acids. The CDR3 nucleotides are TGTGCCAGCAGTTCCCCGGACAGAAATACCTACGAGCAGTACTTC. Its translation: CASSSPDRNTYEQYF. Together with reference TRBV28 and TRBJ2-7, the CDR3 gives the full variable domain: DVKVTQSSRYLVKRTGEKVFLECVQDMDHENMFWYRQDPGLGLRLIYFSYDVKMKEKGDIPEGYSVSREKKERFSLILESASTNQTSMYLCASSSPDRNTYEQYFGPGTRLTVT.

The chain recombines TRBV18 with TRBJ1-4; 10 bases line up with TRBD1. The V and J ends lost 5 bases and 8 bases, in that order; junction bases with no gene match: 2. CDR3 length: 13 amino acids. The germline gives CDR1 KGHSH, CDR2 LQKENI. The CDR3 bases are TGTGCCAGCTCAGGGACAGGGGTGGAAAAACTGTTTTTT. It yields the protein CASSGTGVEKLFF.

This chain links TRBV5-1 with TRBJ2-5; weak D call: TRBD1 (5 bases). Germline values: CDR1 SGHRS, CDR2 YFSETQ. The V and J ends lost 4 bases and 2 bases respectively, with 9 bases between them. CDR3 size: 13 residues. The CDR3 bases are TGCGCCAGCAGCGAAAACAGGCAAGAGACCCAGTACTTC. Translated, it gives CASSENRQETQYF.

The chain carries TRBV5-6 and TRBJ2-3; D remains ambiguous. The CDR3 consists of 15 residues. The germline V and J ends were trimmed by 4 bases and 3 bases, with 15 bases remaining between them. CDR1 and CDR2 (germline): SGHDT, YYEEEE. As DNA, the CDR3 is TGTGCCAGCAGCAGGATGCGGAAAGAGACAGATACGCAGTATTTT. Translated: CASSRMRKETDTQYF.

This chain joins TRBV15 and TRBJ1-5, with 7 bases fitting TRBD1. CDR3 size: 12 residues. After removal of 6 bases from V and 9 bases from J, the junction contained 5 bases not matched to a gene. Germline V gene sequence: CDR1 LNHNV, CDR2 YYDKDF (reference sequence). Here the CDR3 DNA reads TGTGCCACCAGGGAGACAGGGCTGCCCCAGCATTTT. Protein product: CATRETGLPQHF.

V is TRBV15 and J is TRBJ1-5; D is perhaps TRBD1 (5 bases). CDR1 and CDR2 (germline): LNHNV, YYDKDF (reference sequence). The CDR3 is made up of 14 amino acids. V dropped 5 bases and J dropped 3 bases, with 11 bases sitting between them. DNA for the CDR3: TGTGCCACCAGCGACTCAGGGATCAATCAGCCCCAGCATTTT. Translated, it gives CATSDSGINQPQHF.

V and J are TRBV7-6 and TRBJ2-1, with 9 bases matching TRBD2. In germline, CDR1 is SGHVS, CDR2 FNYEAQ. J gave up 4 bases and V 0 bases, and 4 bases lay outside the gene matches. The CDR3 consists of 16 residues. The CDR3 nucleotides read TGTGCCAGCAGCTTAGCGGGAGCGGGGGGTTACAATGAGCAGTTCTTC. Its protein is CASSLAGAGGYNEQFF.

This chain uses TRBV4-1 with TRBJ2-7; 7 bases agree with TRBD2. The junction had 6 bases not matched to a gene; V was cut back by 1 base and J by 3 bases. The germline CDR1 and CDR2 sequences are MGHRA and YSYEKL. The CDR3 runs to 15 residues. The CDR3 sequence is CASSQGGSLVYEQYF. The CDR3 bases are TGCGCCAGCAGCCAAGGCGGGAGCCTCGTCTACGAGCAGTACTTC.

This sequence joins TRBV4-1 and TRBJ2-1; D may be TRBD2 (6 bases). V was shortened by 2 bases and J by 0 bases, with 17 bases between the two germline ends. Per germline, CDR1 MGHRA and CDR2 YSYEKL. This CDR3 is built from 18 residues. The CDR3 nucleotides are TGCGCCAGCAGCCAAAGTGAACTAGCCCAGAGCTCCTACAATGAGCAGTTCTTC. It translates to CASSQSELAQSSYNEQFF.

J is TRBJ2-1 and V is TRBV6-5, with D tentatively TRBD2 (6 bases). CDR1 and CDR2 from the germline V gene are MNHEY and SVGAGI. V was clipped by 3 bases and J by 9 bases, with 18 bases between them. This CDR3 has 15 amino acids. CDR3 sequence reads: CASSYSTSIYTEQFF. For the CDR3, the DNA is TGTGCCAGCAGTTATTCAACTAGCATCTATACTGAGCAGTTCTTC.